This TCR beta chain was obtained from a study of regulatory T cells in long-lasting Graves disease. Study overall: The study enrolled newly diagnosed Graves' patients on antithyroid drugs under 3 months.

This clonotype appeared a few times. The authors built TCR beta libraries using iRepertoire HTBI primers and Arm-PCR of CDR3 regions. Each CDR3 protein is one row after TCRdb ran MiXCR on the multiplex PCR reads. In the table there are 620,000 or so distinct CDR3 sequences, around 17% of which are singletons. The CDR3 sequence is 15 residues long. J lost 7 bases, V lost 6 bases, and 11 bases had no gene match. Germline-derived CDR1 and CDR2 are MNHEY and SMNVEV (reference sequence). Time point described: newly diagnosed GD, antithyroid drugs for less than 3 months. Following extraction of RNA from PBMCs, that RNA was used to make the TCR library. EDTA tubes collected roughly 9.6 milliliters of peripheral blood. The same sample was also used in a study of T cells in Graves' hyperthyroidism and ophthalmopathy. That source adds: The diagnoses drew upon clinical symptoms, serum thyroxine and TRAb, thyroid ultrasound and orbital computed tomography.

This sequence originates from a woman aged 25-40 years with Graves disease. This specimen was peripheral blood mononuclear cells (PBMCs), taken at new diagnosis, from a patient treated with antithyroid drugs. The chain uses TRBV27 and TRBJ1-5, with TRBD1 identical over 8 bases. The CDR3 here is CASRATGVRKQPQHF. CDR3 nucleotides: TGTGCCAGCAGGGCGACAGGGGTGAGAAAGCAGCCCCAGCATTTT.